The present entry profiles one T cell receptor beta chain with its context. Measured with immunoSEQ multiplex PCR; TCRdb has only the in-frame clones, and not every one. The repertoire holds 2 million to 2.5 million clones, with 85% to 95% as singletons. These data belong to a study of shared clonotypes between healthy human individuals. CDR3 length: 15 residues. Germline V lookup: CDR1 LNHDA, CDR2 SQIVND (reference sequence). Trimming shortened V by 3 bases and J by 4 bases, and 15 bases separated the two germline ends. The chain is built from TRBV19 and TRBJ1-2; tentative D call: TRBD1 (6 bases). This clonotype was obtained from a man between 18 and 35 years old in good health. Some clones in this sample may be carry-over from other donors' samples. The specimen sequenced was naive CD4+ T cells from PBMCs. As to subset: CD45RA+ positively selected. In DNA, the CDR3 is TGTGCCAGTAGTATCGTTCCCGGACAGCCCTATGGCTACACCTTC. The encoded protein is CASSIVPGQPYGYTF.